The rows below give T cell receptor beta chains drawn from one sample of a study of identical twins. TCRdb re-analysed the 5' RACE reads in MiXCR, keeping a single row per CDR3 protein. The sample contains 640,000 or so distinct CDR3 sequences, around 5.7% of which appear only once. Source material: naive T cells sorted from blood. These receptors all stem from a man aged 18 to 35 in good health. Both conserved end residues are part of each CDR3. A D gene is named only where the DNA matches it firmly. Not every row has a clone size; where given, it reads once, few, many or a size class.

J: TRBJ1-1; size: few; V: TRBV5-1; D: NA; DNA: TGCGCCAGCAGCTTATTCCGCAGGGACACTGAAGCTTTCTTT; CDR3: CASSLFRRDTEAFF
J: TRBJ1-1; size: many; V: TRBV29-1; D: NA; DNA: TGCAGCGTTGTGTCACGAGTCCTTCAGGCTGAAGCTTTCTTT; CDR3: CSVVSRVLQAEAFF
J: TRBJ2-1; size: NA; V: TRBV20-1; D: TRBD2; DNA: TGCAGTGCTAGATCCCCGGACGGGAGGGCCTTCATACCCTACAATGAGCAGTTCTTC; CDR3: CSARSPDGRAFIPYNEQFF
J: TRBJ2-1; size: many; V: TRBV20-1; D: NA; DNA: TGCAGTGCTAGAGCGGTCGGGACTGACAATGAGCAGTTCTTC; CDR3: CSARAVGTDNEQFF
J: TRBJ2-1; size: many; V: TRBV11-2; D: NA; DNA: TGTGCCAGCAGCTTAGTTTGGGCAGGGGCGAACAATGAGCAGTTCTTC; CDR3: CASSLVWAGANNEQFF
J: TRBJ2-1; size: many; V: TRBV5-5; D: TRBD2; DNA: TGTGCCAGCAGCTTGGTGCCAGCGGGGTTACATGAGCAGTTCTTC; CDR3: CASSLVPAGLHEQFF
J: TRBJ2-2; size: few; V: TRBV4-3; D: TRBD1; DNA: TGCGCCAGCAGCCAAGGGACAGGTTGGGACGCCGGGGAGCTGTTTTTT; CDR3: CASSQGTGWDAGELFF
J: TRBJ2-1; size: many; V: TRBV27; D: TRBD2; DNA: TGTGCCAGCAGTTCAGGGACTAGCGTAAACAATGAGCAGTTCTTC; CDR3: CASSSGTSVNNEQFF
J: TRBJ2-3; size: many; V: TRBV20-1; D: NA; DNA: TGCAGTGCTAGAGATCCCCTAGCTATAAGGGAGGCCCCGGACACAGATACGCAGTATTTT; CDR3: CSARDPLAIREAPDTDTQYF
J: TRBJ2-5; size: many; V: TRBV10-3; D: TRBD2; DNA: TGTGCCATCAGGTCTGAGCGGGAAGGTGAGACCCAGTACTTC; CDR3: CAIRSEREGETQYF
J: TRBJ2-2; size: many; V: TRBV29-1; D: TRBD2; DNA: TGCAGCGTTGCGGGTCTAGCGGATCCCCGTTGGACCGGGGAGCTGTTTTTT; CDR3: CSVAGLADPRWTGELFF
J: TRBJ2-7; size: NA; V: TRBV29-1; D: TRBD2; DNA: TGCAGCGTATTAGCGGGAGGTGCTAACGAGCAGTACTTC; CDR3: CSVLAGGANEQYF
J: TRBJ1-2; size: many; V: TRBV13; D: NA; DNA: TGTGCCAGCAGCTTTAGACAGGAGAGTTATGGCTACACCTTC; CDR3: CASSFRQESYGYTF
J: TRBJ2-2; size: NA; V: TRBV5-1; D: NA; DNA: TGCGCCAGCAGGGAGTTGGCGGAGAACACCGGGGAGCTGTTTTTT; CDR3: CASRELAENTGELFF
J: TRBJ2-3; size: many; V: TRBV10-2; D: TRBD1; DNA: TGCGCCAGCAGTTACTTCCGGGACAGGGAAACAGATACGCAGTATTTT; CDR3: CASSYFRDRETDTQYF
J: TRBJ2-2; size: NA; V: TRBV19; D: NA; DNA: TGTGCCAGTACCAGAGTCGTAGGACTGGGGGAGCTGTTTTTT; CDR3: CASTRVVGLGELFF
J: TRBJ2-5; size: many; V: TRBV5-1; D: NA; DNA: TGCGCCAGCAGCTTGGCGCTAGCCCCGTACCAAGAGACCCAGTACTTC; CDR3: CASSLALAPYQETQYF
J: TRBJ2-7; size: few; V: TRBV4-3; D: NA; DNA: TGCGCCAGCAGTCACTTGAGTTTAGACGAGCAGTACTTC; CDR3: CASSHLSLDEQYF
J: TRBJ1-6; size: many; V: TRBV4-3; D: NA; DNA: TGCGCCAGCAGCCAAGATGGGCGGAGCGATTCACCCCTCCACTTT; CDR3: CASSQDGRSDSPLHF
J: TRBJ1-2; size: NA; V: TRBV6-2/TRBV6-3; D: TRBD1; DNA: TGTGCCACCGCGGACAGGGGCCACGGCTACACCTTC; CDR3: CATADRGHGYTF
J: TRBJ2-7; size: few; V: TRBV20-1; D: TRBD2; DNA: TGCAGTGCTAGTGTGGCTAGCGGGATCTACGAGCAGTACTTC; CDR3: CSASVASGIYEQYF
J: TRBJ1-4; size: many; V: TRBV6-1; D: NA; DNA: TGTGCCAGCAGTGAAGACCGTAATGAAAAACTGTTTTTT; CDR3: CASSEDRNEKLFF
J: TRBJ2-4; size: many; V: TRBV27; D: TRBD1; DNA: TGTGCCAGCAGTTTTCTCGGGGACAGGGAGTACTTC; CDR3: CASSFLGDREYF
J: TRBJ2-4; size: NA; V: TRBV5-6; D: NA; DNA: TGTGCCAGCAGCTCCAGACAAGCCAAAAACGTTCAGTACTTC; CDR3: CASSSRQAKNVQYF
J: TRBJ1-2; size: many; V: TRBV5-1; D: NA; DNA: TGCGCCAGCAGCTTCGGCAGTGACTATGGCTACACCTTC; CDR3: CASSFGSDYGYTF
J: TRBJ2-3; size: few; V: TRBV30; D: NA; DNA: TGTGCCTGGAACCGGTCGCCTAGCACAGATACGCAGTATTTT; CDR3: CAWNRSPSTDTQYF
J: TRBJ1-1; size: few; V: TRBV3-1; D: NA; DNA: TGTGCCAGCAGCCAAGCCCAGGTGAACACTGAAGCTTTCTTT; CDR3: CASSQAQVNTEAFF
J: TRBJ2-1; size: few; V: TRBV20-1; D: NA; DNA: TGCAGTGCCGGCAGGGTGGGCAATGAGCAGTTCTTC; CDR3: CSAGRVGNEQFF
J: TRBJ2-1; size: many; V: TRBV20-1; D: TRBD1; DNA: TGCAGTGCTAGATTGACAGGGGGCTTTTACAATGAGCAGTTCTTC; CDR3: CSARLTGGFYNEQFF
J: TRBJ2-3; size: few; V: TRBV25-1; D: TRBD1; DNA: TGTGCCAGCAGTGAACCGGGACAGCGGTTTTATTTT; CDR3: CASSEPGQRFYF
J: TRBJ2-3; size: NA; V: TRBV5-8; D: NA; DNA: TGTGCCAGCAGCTTTTACGGCTCTAGCACAGATACGCAGTATTTT; CDR3: CASSFYGSSTDTQYF
J: TRBJ2-1; size: many; V: TRBV20-1; D: NA; DNA: TGCAGTGCTAGAAATTTGGGCCCTAACAATGAGCAGTTCTTC; CDR3: CSARNLGPNNEQFF
J: TRBJ2-3; size: few; V: TRBV3-1; D: TRBD2; DNA: TGTGCCAGCAGCCAGGCGGGAGCCGAAGTAACAGATACGCAGTATTTT; CDR3: CASSQAGAEVTDTQYF
J: TRBJ2-5; size: few; V: TRBV29-1; D: NA; DNA: TGCAGCGCCGAGGGAGAGGAGACCCAGTACTTC; CDR3: CSAEGEETQYF
J: TRBJ2-5; size: few; V: TRBV18; D: NA; DNA: TGTGCCAGCTCACAGAGCATCCAAGAGACCCAGTACTTC; CDR3: CASSQSIQETQYF
J: TRBJ1-5; size: many; V: TRBV27; D: NA; DNA: TGTGCCAGCAGCCCTTGGGGCGGCAATCAGCCCCAGCATTTT; CDR3: CASSPWGGNQPQHF
J: TRBJ2-7; size: NA; V: TRBV29-1; D: NA; DNA: TGCAGCGTACGAGGACAGAGCTACGAGCAGTACTTC; CDR3: CSVRGQSYEQYF
J: TRBJ1-5; size: NA; V: TRBV7-9; D: TRBD1; DNA: TGTGCCAGCAGCTCCACACCGGGACAGAGCAATCAGCCCCAGCATTTT; CDR3: CASSSTPGQSNQPQHF
J: TRBJ2-1; size: NA; V: TRBV12-3/TRBV12-4; D: TRBD2; DNA: TGTGCCAGCAGTTTTTCTAGCGGGAGGGCCAGGAATGAGCAGTTCTTC; CDR3: CASSFSSGRARNEQFF
J: TRBJ2-1; size: NA; V: TRBV25-1; D: TRBD2; DNA: TGTGCCAGCAGTGAATATGCCCCGGGGGGGAGTACCTCCTACAATGAGCAGTTCTTC; CDR3: CASSEYAPGGSTSYNEQFF
J: TRBJ2-1; size: few; V: TRBV11-2; D: NA; DNA: TGTGCCAGCAGCTTAAGGGCCGTTTACAATGAGCAGTTCTTC; CDR3: CASSLRAVYNEQFF
J: TRBJ2-2; size: few; V: TRBV10-3; D: NA; DNA: TGTGCCGTCCCCTCGGGGGATAGCACCGGGGAGCTGTTTTTT; CDR3: CAVPSGDSTGELFF
J: TRBJ2-1; size: NA; V: TRBV28; D: TRBD1; DNA: TGTGCCAGCAGTGCAGACAGGGGGGGTCATATATATGAGCAGTTCTTC; CDR3: CASSADRGGHIYEQFF
J: TRBJ1-5; size: few; V: TRBV6-2/TRBV6-3; D: NA; DNA: TGTGCCAGCAGTTACTCGATGGCGAGTATACAGCCCCAGCATTTT; CDR3: CASSYSMASIQPQHF
J: TRBJ2-7; size: NA; V: TRBV19; D: NA; DNA: TGTGCCAGTACCTCACCGGACAGTATTGTAGACGAGCAGTACTTC; CDR3: CASTSPDSIVDEQYF
J: TRBJ1-2; size: NA; V: TRBV5-1; D: NA; DNA: TGCGCCAGCAGTGGGGCCAACTATGGCTACACCTTC; CDR3: CASSGANYGYTF
J: TRBJ2-1; size: many; V: TRBV9; D: NA; DNA: TGTGCCAGCAGCCCAACAGGAGCCGGGATCACCGATGAGCAGTTCTTC; CDR3: CASSPTGAGITDEQFF
J: TRBJ2-1; size: few; V: TRBV4-2; D: TRBD1; DNA: TGTGCCAGCAGCCCTCGACAGGGGGCAGATGAGCAGTTCTTC; CDR3: CASSPRQGADEQFF
J: TRBJ2-1; size: many; V: TRBV5-1; D: TRBD1; DNA: TGCGCCAGCAGCTTGGTCGGACAGGAATACAATGAGCAGTTCTTC; CDR3: CASSLVGQEYNEQFF
J: TRBJ2-1; size: NA; V: TRBV6-5; D: TRBD2; DNA: TGTGCCAGCAGTAAATCGAGCGGGGGGCAGTTCTTC; CDR3: CASSKSSGGQFF
J: TRBJ1-1; size: many; V: TRBV5-6; D: NA; DNA: TGTGCCAGCAGCAGGGAGGTCTCCGAAGCTTTCTTT; CDR3: CASSREVSEAFF
J: TRBJ2-1; size: many; V: TRBV20-1; D: NA; DNA: TGCAGTGTGGAGGGCGCCAATGAGCAGTTCTTC; CDR3: CSVEGANEQFF
J: TRBJ2-2; size: many; V: TRBV12-3/TRBV12-4; D: NA; DNA: TGTGCCAGCAGTTTAGTGGTGGGGACCGGGGAGCTGTTTTTT; CDR3: CASSLVVGTGELFF
J: TRBJ2-3; size: many; V: TRBV12-3/TRBV12-4; D: TRBD2; DNA: TGTGCCAGCAGTTTGGCGGGAGAAACAGATACGCAGTATTTT; CDR3: CASSLAGETDTQYF
J: TRBJ2-1; size: many; V: TRBV5-1; D: TRBD2; DNA: TGCGCCAGCAGCTTGGACGGGACTAGTGACAATGAGCAGTTCTTC; CDR3: CASSLDGTSDNEQFF
J: TRBJ1-1; size: NA; V: TRBV3-1; D: NA; DNA: TGTGCCAGCAGCCAGCGGCCAGGGGATATCACTGAAGCTTTCTTT; CDR3: CASSQRPGDITEAFF